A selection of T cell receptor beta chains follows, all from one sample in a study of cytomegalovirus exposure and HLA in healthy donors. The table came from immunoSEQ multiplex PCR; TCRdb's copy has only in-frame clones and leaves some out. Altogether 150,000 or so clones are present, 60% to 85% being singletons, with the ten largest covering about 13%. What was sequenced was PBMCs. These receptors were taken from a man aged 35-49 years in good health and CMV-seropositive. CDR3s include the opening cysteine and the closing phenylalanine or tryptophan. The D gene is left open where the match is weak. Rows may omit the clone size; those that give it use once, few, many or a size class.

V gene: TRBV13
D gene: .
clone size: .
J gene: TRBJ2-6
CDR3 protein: CATCSPSGANGLTF
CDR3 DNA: TGTGCCACCTGTTCTCCCTCTGGGGCCAACGGCCTGACTTTC

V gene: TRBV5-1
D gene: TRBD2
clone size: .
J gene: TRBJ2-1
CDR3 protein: CASSLPTRSGGREEQFF
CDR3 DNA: TGCGCCAGCAGCTTGCCGACTCGGTCGGGGGGGCGTGAAGAGCAGTTCTTC

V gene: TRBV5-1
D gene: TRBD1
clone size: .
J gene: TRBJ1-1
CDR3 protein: CASSGQGPSPDTEAFF
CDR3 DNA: TGCGCCAGCAGCGGACAGGGCCCTAGTCCAGACACTGAAGCTTTCTTT

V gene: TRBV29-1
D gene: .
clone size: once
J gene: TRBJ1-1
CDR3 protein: CSDSSRGGAEAFF
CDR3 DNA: TGCAGCGATTCCTCCCGGGGAGGGGCTGAAGCTTTCTTT

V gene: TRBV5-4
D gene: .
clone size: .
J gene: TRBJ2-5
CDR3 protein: CASSLSRGETQYF
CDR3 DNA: TGTGCCAGCAGCTTGTCCCGAGGGGAGACCCAGTACTTC

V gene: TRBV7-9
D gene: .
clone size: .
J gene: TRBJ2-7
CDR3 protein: CSSKEGDEQYF
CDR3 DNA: TGTTCCAGCAAGGAGGGTGACGAGCAGTACTTC

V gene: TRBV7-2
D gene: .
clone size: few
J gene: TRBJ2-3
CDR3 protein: CASRVEEAPYTQYF
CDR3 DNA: TGTGCCAGCAGGGTTGAGGAGGCCCCCTATACGCAGTATTTT

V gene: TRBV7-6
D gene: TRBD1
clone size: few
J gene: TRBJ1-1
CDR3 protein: CASSLVVGDRGNEAFF
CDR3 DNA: TGTGCCAGCAGCTTAGTTGTGGGGGACAGGGGAAATGAAGCTTTCTTT

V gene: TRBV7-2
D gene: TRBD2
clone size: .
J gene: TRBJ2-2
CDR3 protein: CASSLGLSGTRELFF
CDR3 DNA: TGTGCCAGCAGCTTAGGGCTTAGCGGGACACGGGAGCTGTTTTTT

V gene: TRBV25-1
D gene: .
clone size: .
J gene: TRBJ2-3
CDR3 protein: CASSDGRGQDTQYF
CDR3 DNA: TGTGCCAGCAGTGATGGGAGGGGACAAGATACGCAGTATTTT

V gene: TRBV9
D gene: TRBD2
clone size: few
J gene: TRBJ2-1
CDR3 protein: CASSGRPGLAGISSYNEQFF
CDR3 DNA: TGTGCCAGCAGCGGTCGGCCGGGACTAGCGGGAATTAGCTCCTACAATGAGCAGTTCTTC

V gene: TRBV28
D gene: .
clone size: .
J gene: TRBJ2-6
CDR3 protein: CASSFGVTGYVLTF
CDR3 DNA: TGTGCCAGCAGTTTCGGTGTGACCGGGTACGTCCTGACTTTC

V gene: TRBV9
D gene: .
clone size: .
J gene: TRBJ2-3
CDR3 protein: CASSAPPTSRADTQYF
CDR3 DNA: TGTGCCAGCAGCGCGCCCCCAACTAGTCGCGCAGATACGCAGTATTTT

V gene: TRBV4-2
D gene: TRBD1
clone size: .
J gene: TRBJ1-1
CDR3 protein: CASSPPTGSTEAFF
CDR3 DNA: TGTGCCAGCAGCCCGCCGACAGGGAGCACTGAAGCTTTCTTT

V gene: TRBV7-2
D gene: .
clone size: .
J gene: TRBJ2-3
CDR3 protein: CASSLIRAGDTQYF
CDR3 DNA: TGTGCCAGCAGCTTAATCCGCGCGGGAGATACGCAGTATTTT

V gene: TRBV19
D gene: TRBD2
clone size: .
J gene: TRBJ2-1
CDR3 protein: CASSTPGPLAGVHYEQFF
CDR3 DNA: TGTGCCAGTAGTACCCCGGGCCCCCTCGCGGGAGTACACTATGAGCAGTTCTTC

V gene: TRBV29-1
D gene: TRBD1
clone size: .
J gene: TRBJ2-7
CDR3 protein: CSVAGTGKSYEQYF
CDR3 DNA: TGCAGCGTGGCCGGGACAGGGAAGTCCTACGAGCAGTACTTC

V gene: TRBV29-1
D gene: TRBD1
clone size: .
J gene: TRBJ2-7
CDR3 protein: CSVERWDRGYEQYF
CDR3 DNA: TGCAGCGTTGAGAGGTGGGACAGGGGTTACGAGCAGTACTTC

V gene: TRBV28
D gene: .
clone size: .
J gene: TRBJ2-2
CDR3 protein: CASRVGSSTNTGELFF
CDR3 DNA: TGTGCCAGCAGGGTCGGTTCCTCTACGAACACCGGGGAGCTGTTTTTT

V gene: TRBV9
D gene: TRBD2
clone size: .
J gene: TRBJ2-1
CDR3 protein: CASSADTGTSPHEQFF
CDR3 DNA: TGTGCCAGCAGCGCCGACACCGGGACTAGCCCTCATGAGCAGTTCTTC

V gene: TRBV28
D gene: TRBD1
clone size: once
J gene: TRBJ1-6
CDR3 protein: CASSLRTGASPLHF
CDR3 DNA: TGTGCCAGCAGTTTACGGACAGGCGCGTCACCCCTCCACTTT

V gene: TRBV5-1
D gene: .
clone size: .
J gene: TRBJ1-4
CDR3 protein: CASSIATGVNEKLFF
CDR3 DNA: TGCGCCAGCAGCATAGCGACGGGAGTTAATGAAAAACTGTTTTTT

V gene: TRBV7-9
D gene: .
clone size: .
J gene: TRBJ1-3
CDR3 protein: CASSFRGGTGNTIYF
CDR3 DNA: TGTGCCAGCAGCTTCCGTGGAGGGACTGGAAACACCATATATTTT

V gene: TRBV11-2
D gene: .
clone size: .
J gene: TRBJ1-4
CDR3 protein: CASSLVTENEKLFF
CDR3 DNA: TGTGCCAGCAGCTTAGTGACAGAAAATGAAAAACTGTTTTTT

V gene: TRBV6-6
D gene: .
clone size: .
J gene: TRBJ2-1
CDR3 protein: CASSLQASSYNEQFF
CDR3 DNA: TGTGCCAGCAGCCTGCAAGCAAGCTCCTACAATGAGCAGTTCTTC

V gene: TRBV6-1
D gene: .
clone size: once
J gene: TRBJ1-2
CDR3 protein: CASSADSYGYTF
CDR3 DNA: TGTGCCAGCAGTGCCGACAGCTATGGCTACACCTTC

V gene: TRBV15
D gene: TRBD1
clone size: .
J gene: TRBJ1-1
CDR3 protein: CATSRGQGAIEAFF
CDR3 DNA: TGTGCCACCAGCAGAGGACAGGGGGCCATTGAAGCTTTCTTT

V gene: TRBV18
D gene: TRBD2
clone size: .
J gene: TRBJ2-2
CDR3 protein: CASPGLAGSTGELFF
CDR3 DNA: TGTGCCAGCCCGGGACTAGCGGGATCGACCGGGGAGCTGTTTTTT

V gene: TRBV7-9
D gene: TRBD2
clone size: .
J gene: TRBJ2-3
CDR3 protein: CASSFSTSGTDTQYF
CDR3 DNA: TGTGCCAGCAGCTTCTCCACTAGCGGCACAGATACGCAGTATTTT

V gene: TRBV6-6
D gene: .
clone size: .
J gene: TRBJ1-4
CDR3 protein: CASRDRATNEKLFF
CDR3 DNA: TGTGCCAGCAGAGACAGAGCAACTAATGAAAAACTGTTTTTT

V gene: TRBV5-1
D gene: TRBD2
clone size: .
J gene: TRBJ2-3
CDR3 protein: CASSPRGGGTDTQYF
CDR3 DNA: TGCGCCAGCAGCCCGCGGGGAGGGGGCACAGATACGCAGTATTTT

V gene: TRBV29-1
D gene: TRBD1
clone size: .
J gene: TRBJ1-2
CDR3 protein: CSADRGENGYTF
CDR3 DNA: TGCAGCGCAGACAGGGGGGAGAATGGCTACACCTTC

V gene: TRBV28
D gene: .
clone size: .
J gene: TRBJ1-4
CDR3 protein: CASSSPATNEKLFF
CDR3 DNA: TGTGCCAGCAGTTCTCCTGCAACTAATGAAAAACTGTTTTTT

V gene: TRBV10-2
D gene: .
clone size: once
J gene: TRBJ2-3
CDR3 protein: CASSEGAAGDTQYF
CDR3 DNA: TGCGCCAGCAGTGAGGGAGCAGCGGGAGATACGCAGTATTTT

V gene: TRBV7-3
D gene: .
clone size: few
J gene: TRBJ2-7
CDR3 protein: CASSLLGGEQYF
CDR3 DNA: TGTGCCAGCAGCTTATTAGGGGGCGAGCAGTACTTC

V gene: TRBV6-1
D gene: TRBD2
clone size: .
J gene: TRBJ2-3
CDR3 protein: CASKTSGDTQYF
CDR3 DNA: TGTGCCAGCAAAACTAGCGGAGATACGCAGTATTTT

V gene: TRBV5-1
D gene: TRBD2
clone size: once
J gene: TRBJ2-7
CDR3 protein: CASSLALAGKHEQYF
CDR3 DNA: TGCGCCAGCAGCTTGGCTTTAGCGGGAAAGCACGAGCAGTACTTC

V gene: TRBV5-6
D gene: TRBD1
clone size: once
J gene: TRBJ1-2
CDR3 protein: CASSMDRGSNGYTF
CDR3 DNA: TGTGCCAGCAGCATGGACAGGGGGTCCAATGGCTACACCTTC

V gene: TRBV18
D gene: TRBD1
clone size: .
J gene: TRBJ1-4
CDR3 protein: CASSPNVGTGGTNEKLFF
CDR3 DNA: TGTGCCAGCTCACCAAACGTTGGGACAGGGGGCACGAATGAAAAACTGTTTTTT

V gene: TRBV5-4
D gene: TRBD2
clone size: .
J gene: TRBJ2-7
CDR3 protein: CASSLGGLAASYEQYF
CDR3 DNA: TGTGCCAGCAGCTTGGGTGGACTAGCGGCCTCCTACGAGCAGTACTTC

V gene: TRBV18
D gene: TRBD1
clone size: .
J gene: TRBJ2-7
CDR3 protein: CASSPQGQGGYEQYF
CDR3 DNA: TGTGCCAGCTCACCACAGGGACAGGGGGGCTACGAGCAGTACTTC

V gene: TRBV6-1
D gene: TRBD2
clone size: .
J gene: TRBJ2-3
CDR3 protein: CASSVLAATDTQYF
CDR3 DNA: TGTGCCAGCAGTGTACTAGCGGCTACAGATACGCAGTATTTT

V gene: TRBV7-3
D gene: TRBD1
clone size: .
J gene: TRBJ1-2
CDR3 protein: CASYDRGHYGYTF
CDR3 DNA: TGTGCCAGCTACGACAGGGGGCACTATGGCTACACCTTC

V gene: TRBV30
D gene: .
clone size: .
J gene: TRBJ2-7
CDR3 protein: CAWSGGRGPYEQYF
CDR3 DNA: TGTGCCTGGAGTGGGGGTCGGGGTCCCTACGAGCAGTACTTC

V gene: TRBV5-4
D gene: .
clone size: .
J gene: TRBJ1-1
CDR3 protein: CASSFSRSNTEAFF
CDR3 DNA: TGTGCCAGCAGCTTCTCCAGATCGAACACTGAAGCTTTCTTT

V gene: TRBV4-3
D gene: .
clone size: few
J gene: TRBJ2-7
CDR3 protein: CASSPLGGAGTYEQYF
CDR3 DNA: TGCGCCAGCAGCCCCCTCGGCGGCGCGGGGACCTACGAGCAGTACTTC

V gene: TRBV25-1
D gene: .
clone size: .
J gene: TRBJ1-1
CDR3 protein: CASSSPQGGTEAFF
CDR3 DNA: TGTGCCAGCAGTTCACCACAGGGCGGCACTGAAGCTTTCTTT

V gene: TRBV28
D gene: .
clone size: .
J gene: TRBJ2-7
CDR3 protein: CASTHLPYEQYF
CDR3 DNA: TGTGCCAGCACTCACCTACCCTACGAGCAGTACTTC

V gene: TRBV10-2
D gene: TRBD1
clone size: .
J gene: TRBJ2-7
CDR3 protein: CASSWTTGQGLGVSYEQYF
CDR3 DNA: TGCGCCAGCAGTTGGACTACGGGACAGGGTCTAGGGGTCTCCTACGAGCAGTACTTC

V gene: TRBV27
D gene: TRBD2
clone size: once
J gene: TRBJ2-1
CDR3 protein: CASSSRAGNSYNEQFF
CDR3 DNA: TGTGCCAGCAGTTCCCGAGCGGGGAACTCCTACAATGAGCAGTTCTTC

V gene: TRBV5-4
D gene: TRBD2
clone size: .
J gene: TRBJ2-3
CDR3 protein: CASRPLSGSTSTDTQYF
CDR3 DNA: TGTGCCAGCAGGCCCCTTAGCGGGAGCACTAGCACAGATACGCAGTATTTT

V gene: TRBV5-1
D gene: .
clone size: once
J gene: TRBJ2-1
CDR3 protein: CASKISENEQFF
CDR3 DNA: TGCGCCAGCAAGATATCGGAGAATGAGCAGTTCTTC

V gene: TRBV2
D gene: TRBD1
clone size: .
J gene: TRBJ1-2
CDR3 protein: CASSDWAGTGYGYTF
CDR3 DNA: TGTGCCAGCAGTGACTGGGCAGGGACAGGCTATGGCTACACCTTC